The 2 T cell receptor beta chains below were found in one sample sequenced in a study of T cell responses to AZD1222 COVID-19 vaccine. Libraries were prepared by immunoSEQ multiplex PCR; TCRdb keeps only in-frame clonotypes and omits some of them. The table lists 65,000 to 80,000 clones, about 80% of them singletons. The material was peripheral blood, obtained 28 days after the second AZD1222 dose. The receptors shown here come from an adult who received the AZD1222 COVID-19 vaccine.

This chain uses TRBV19 with TRBJ1-1; possible D gene TRBD1, 5 bases. CDR1 is LNHDA, CDR2 SQIVND, per germline (reference sequence). The CDR3 is 15 residues long. The V and J ends lost 5 bases and 0 bases respectively, with 13 bases between them. The CDR3 DNA is TGTGCCAGTAGTTTAAGGGGCCAAATGAACACTGAAGCTTTCTTT. It codes for CASSLRGQMNTEAFF.

This sequence joins TRBV5-1 and TRBJ2-3; TRBD1 agrees at 7 bases. With 4 bases clipped from V and 7 bases from J, the junction kept 6 bases outside the gene matches. Germline CDR1 reads SGHRS; CDR2 reads YFSETQ. This CDR3 is 13 amino acids long. The CDR3 loop reads CASSPEGGHTQYF. The DNA of the CDR3 is TGCGCCAGCAGCCCGGAAGGGGGCCATACGCAGTATTTT.